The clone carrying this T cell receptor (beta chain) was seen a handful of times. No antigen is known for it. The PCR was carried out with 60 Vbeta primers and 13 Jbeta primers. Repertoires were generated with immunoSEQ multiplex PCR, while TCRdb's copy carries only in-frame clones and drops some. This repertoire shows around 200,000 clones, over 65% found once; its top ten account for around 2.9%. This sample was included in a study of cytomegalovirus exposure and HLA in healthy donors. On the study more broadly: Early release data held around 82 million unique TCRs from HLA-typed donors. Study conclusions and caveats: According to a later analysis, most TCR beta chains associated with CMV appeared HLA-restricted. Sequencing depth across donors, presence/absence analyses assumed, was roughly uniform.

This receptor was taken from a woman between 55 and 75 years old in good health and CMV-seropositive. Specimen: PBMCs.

CDR3 bases: TGCGCCAGCAGCCAAGACGGGGGACCCTCCGGGACAGGCCAATATGGCTACACCTTC. Protein sequence: CASSQDGGPSGTGQYGYTF. The J gene is TRBJ1-2, the V gene TRBV4-1; TRBD1 matches at 8 bases. The CDR3 is 19 amino acids. With V trimmed by 0 bases and J by 5 bases, 17 bases remained unmatched. CDR1 is MGHRA, CDR2 YSYEKL, per germline.